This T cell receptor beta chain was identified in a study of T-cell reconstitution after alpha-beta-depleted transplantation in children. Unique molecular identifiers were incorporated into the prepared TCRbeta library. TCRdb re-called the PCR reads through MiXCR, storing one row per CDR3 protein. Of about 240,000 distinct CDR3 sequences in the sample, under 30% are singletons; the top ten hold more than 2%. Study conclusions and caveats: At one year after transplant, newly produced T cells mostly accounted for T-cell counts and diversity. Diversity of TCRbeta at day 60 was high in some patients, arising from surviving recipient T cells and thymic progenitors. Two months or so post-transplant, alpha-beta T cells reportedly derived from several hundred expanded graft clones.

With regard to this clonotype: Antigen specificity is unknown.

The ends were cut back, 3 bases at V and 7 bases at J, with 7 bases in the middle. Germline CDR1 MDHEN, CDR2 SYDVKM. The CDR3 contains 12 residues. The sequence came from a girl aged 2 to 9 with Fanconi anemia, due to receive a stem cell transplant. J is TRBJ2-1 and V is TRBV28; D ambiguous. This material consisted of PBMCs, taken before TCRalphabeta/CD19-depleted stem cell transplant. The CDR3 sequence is CASSLGQNEQFF. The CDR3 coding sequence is TGTGCCAGCAGTTTGGGTCAGAATGAGCAGTTCTTC. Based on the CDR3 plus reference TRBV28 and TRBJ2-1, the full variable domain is DVKVTQSSRYLVKRTGEKVFLECVQDMDHENMFWYRQDPGLGLRLIYFSYDVKMKEKGDIPEGYSVSREKKERFSLILESASTNQTSMYLCASSLGQNEQFFGPGTRLTVL.